The present entry profiles one T cell receptor (beta chain) with its context. The data were obtained in a study of T cell changes during pregnancy in multiple sclerosis. V was pared by 4 bases and J by 4 bases, with 17 bases between. The CDR3 has 15 amino acids. CDR1 is SQVTM, CDR2 ANQGSEA, per germline. This table comes from immunoSEQ multiplex PCR, and its TCRdb copy is limited to in-frame clones, with some not included. In the table there are under 150,000 clones, less than 97% of which are singletons. The source material was peripheral blood, sampled after pregnancy. The clonotype originates from a female donor with multiple sclerosis, enrolled in a pregnancy study. The rearrangement joins TRBV29-1 to TRBJ1-5, with D hard to call. CDR3 coding DNA: TGCAGCGTTGTGAGCGGCGACGGACCAAATCAGCCCCAGCATTTT. Residues: CSVVSGDGPNQPQHF.